Below, 6 T cell receptor beta chains from the same sample are listed, as sequenced in a study of beta chain features in type 1 diabetes (dated by TCRdb to the late 2010s). These TCRs' antigens remain unknown. What the authors observed across the whole study: Type 1 diabetes patients showed a moderate but significant shortening of TCRB CDR3 length in all four CD4+ subsets.

Library method: the immunoSEQ multiplex PCR assay. The entire isolated RNA was reverse transcribed using the High Capacity cDNA Reverse Transcription Kit, and thus expressed TCRB transcripts were sequenced. Drawn from immuneACCESS, this table holds only the in-frame rearrangements with V and J called that TCRdb kept. Clones are partly lost; checked studies trace under half to an unresolved V gene and leave the rest unexplained. The sample data list about 740,000 clones, and 13% of these were observed just once. The ten most abundant clones make up approximately 0.021% of the sample. The sequencing sample was made of naive CD4+ T cells from blood. The cell subset or site label on this specimen signifies: true naive CD4+ T cells. These receptors all stem from a man aged 18 to 35 with type 1 diabetes.

This clone was counted a few times. This specimen includes other DNA sequences encoding the same CDR3. The chain has TRBV4-1 and TRBJ2-7; TRBD1 matches at 9 bases. The CDR3 runs 13 residues. J lost 6 bases, V lost 3 bases, and 3 bases had no gene match. Germline values: CDR1 MGHRA, CDR2 YSYEKL. The CDR3 DNA reads TGCGCCAGCAGCCAGGACAGGGGAAGCGAGCAGTACTTC. It codes for CASSQDRGSEQYF.

This clone was counted between two and nine times. The CDR3 nucleotides read TGTGCCATCAGTGCTACGGCAGATACGCAGTATTTT. It yields the protein CAISATADTQYF. V and J are TRBV10-3 and TRBJ2-3; D gene uncertain. V was clipped by 4 bases and J by 4 bases, with 6 bases between them. The CDR3 is 12 amino acids. Germline assignment: CDR1 ENHRY and CDR2 SYGVKD.

V and J are TRBV5-4 and TRBJ2-7, with TRBD2 identical over 8 bases. The ends lost 4 bases at V and 9 bases at J; junction bases unmatched: 24. The germline CDR1 and CDR2 sequences are SGHNT and YYREEE (reference sequence). The CDR3 runs 18 residues. CDR3 DNA: TGTGCCAGCAGCCCGAGGCAATTCCGACTAGCGCCAACTTTCGCGCAGTACTTC. Its protein product is CASSPRQFRLAPTFAQYF.

The V call is TRBV28, the J call TRBJ2-6, with D possibly being TRBD1 (6 bases). V was trimmed by 1 base and J by 0 bases, leaving 19 bases between them. This CDR3 has 20 residues. CDR1 is MDHEN, CDR2 SYDVKM, per germline. CDR3: CASSLYAGTFQGSGANVLTF. DNA of the CDR3: TGTGCCAGCAGTTTATACGCAGGGACATTTCAGGGCTCTGGGGCCAACGTCCTGACTTTC.

The chain recombines TRBV27 with TRBJ1-2, with TRBD1 as a possible D gene (6 bases). Trimming pared 3 bases from V and 7 bases from J, leaving 12 bases between. The CDR3 is 13 amino acids. Germline CDR1 reads MNHEY; CDR2 reads SMNVEV (reference sequence). The DNA of the CDR3 is TGTGCCAGCAGTTTCGGGGGCAGGGGTGGCTACACCTTC. It translates to CASSFGGRGGYTF.

This clone was counted only a few times. This sequence joins TRBV5-6 and TRBJ1-1; 9 nucleotides align to TRBD1. The CDR3 is made up of 12 amino acids. With V trimmed by 0 bases and J by 10 bases, 1 base remained unmatched. From germline, CDR1 is SGHDT and CDR2 YYEEEE. The CDR3: CASSLDRGRAFF. CDR3 nucleotide sequence: TGTGCCAGCAGCTTGGACAGGGGGCGAGCTTTCTTT.